Below, 6 T cell receptor beta chains from the same sample are listed, as sequenced in a study of cytomegalovirus exposure and HLA in healthy donors. The primer mix had 60 Vbeta and 13 Jbeta primers. Profiling relied on immunoSEQ multiplex PCR, and the TCRdb table lists in-frame clones only, not all of them. Of under 200,000 clones listed, around 81% are singletons. The sample comprised PBMCs. The receptors stem from a woman in her 30s in good health and CMV-seropositive.

The J gene is TRBJ2-1, the V gene TRBV10-3; TRBD2 is a possible D gene (7 bases). Germline CDR1 is ENHRY and CDR2 is SYGVKD. V dropped 6 bases and J dropped 1 base, with 16 bases sitting between them. The CDR3 has 16 residues. The CDR3 DNA reads as TGTGCCATCAGGACCCGAGGGGGAGGGTCCTACAATGAGCAGTTCTTC. This translates into CAIRTRGGGSYNEQFF.

This clone was picked up a small number of times. V is TRBV29-1 and J is TRBJ1-3; the D gene is possibly TRBD1 (6 bases). Germline CDR1 reads SQVTM; CDR2 reads ANQGSEA. V was shortened by 4 bases and J by 2 bases, with 15 bases between the two germline ends. This CDR3 is 15 amino acids long. The CDR3 DNA reads TGCAGCGTTGCCCAGAACAGGGATCCTGGAAACACCATATATTTT. Encoded protein: CSVAQNRDPGNTIYF. Using reference TRBV29-1 and TRBJ1-3 for the parts outside the CDR3, the full variable domain is SAVISQKPSRDICQRGTSLTIQCQVDSQVTMMFWYRQQPGQSLTLIATANQGSEATYESGFVIDKFPISRPNLTFSTLTVSNMSPEDSSIYLCSVAQNRDPGNTIYFGEGSWLTVV.

As for this clone: Germline and junction disagree at one end, which may indicate a read error. V gene TRBV30 combines with J gene TRBJ1-1, with D unclear. CDR1 and CDR2 from the germline V gene are GTSNPN and SVGIG (reference sequence). CDR3 length: 12 residues. CDR3 region: CAWSGSDFKAFF. The CDR3 DNA follows: TGTGCCTGGAGTGGGTCCGACTTTAAAGCCTTCTTT. Full variable domain (remainder filled in from reference TRBV30 and TRBJ1-1): SQTIHQWPATLVQPVGSPLSLECTVEGTSNPNLYWYRQAAGRGLQLLFYSVGIGQISSEVPQNLSASRPQDRQFILSSKKLLLSDSGFYLCAWSGSDFKAFFGQGTRLTVV.

CDR3 coding DNA: TGTGCCAGCAGTTACGGACAGCCGGTGGAGGCCCAGTACTTC. Translated: CASSYGQPVEAQYF. This chain links TRBV6-6 with TRBJ2-5, with a weak D call TRBD1 (6 bases). CDR3 length: 14 residues. CDR1 MNHNY and CDR2 SVGAGI come from the germline V gene (reference sequence). Trimming took off 2 bases at V and 9 bases at J, with 16 bases between the two ends.

J is TRBJ1-5 and V is TRBV30; 9 bases match TRBD1. CDR1 GTSNPN and CDR2 SVGIG come from the germline V gene (reference sequence). This CDR3 is 13 amino acids long. V dropped 8 bases and J dropped 0; count of bases not matched to a gene: 2. CDR3 residues: CATGGYSNQPQHF. The CDR3 coding sequence is TGTGCCACAGGGGGCTATAGCAATCAGCCCCAGCATTTT.

The chain employs TRBV2 and TRBJ2-5; D is ambiguous. The CDR3 contains 13 residues. The germline CDR1 and CDR2 sequences are SNHLY and FYNNEI. The V and J ends lost 5 bases and 3 bases respectively, with 10 bases between them. As DNA, the CDR3 is TGTGCCAGCAGTCTATTCGTAGAAGAGACCCAGTACTTC. As protein: CASSLFVEETQYF.